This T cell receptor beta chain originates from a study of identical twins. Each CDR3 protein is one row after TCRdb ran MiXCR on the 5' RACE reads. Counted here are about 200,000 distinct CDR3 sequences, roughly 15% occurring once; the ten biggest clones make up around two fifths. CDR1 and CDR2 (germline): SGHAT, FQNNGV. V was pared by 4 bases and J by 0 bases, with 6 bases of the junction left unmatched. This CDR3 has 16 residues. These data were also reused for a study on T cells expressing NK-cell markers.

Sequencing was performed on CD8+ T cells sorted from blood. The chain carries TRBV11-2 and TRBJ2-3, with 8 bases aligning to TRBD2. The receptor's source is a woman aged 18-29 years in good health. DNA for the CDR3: TGTGCCAGCAGCTGGGGCAGCGGGGGCAGCACAGATACGCAGTATTTT. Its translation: CASSWGSGGSTDTQYF. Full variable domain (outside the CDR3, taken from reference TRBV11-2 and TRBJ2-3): EAGVAQSPRYKIIEKRQSVAFWCNPISGHATLYWYQQILGQGPKLLIQFQNNGVVDDSQLPKDRFSAERLKGVDSTLKIQPAKLEDSAVYLCASSWGSGGSTDTQYFGPGTRLTVL.